These T cell receptor beta chains were read from a single sample in a study of T cell responses to AZD1222 COVID-19 vaccine. Using immunoSEQ multiplex PCR, the repertoire was profiled, and TCRdb retains in-frame clones only, with some absent. The sample holds tens of thousands of clones, about 85% seen once. The source material was peripheral blood, sampled on day 0 of AZD1222 vaccination. These receptors all stem from an adult in good health. CDR3s include the opening cysteine and the closing phenylalanine or tryptophan. The D gene is left open where the match is weak. Clone size is given for some rows only: seen once, a few or many times, or a class if the clone is expanded.

j_gene | v_gene | abundance | d_gene | CDR3nt | CDR3aa
TRBJ2-3 | TRBV19 | NA | NA | TGTGCCAGTAGTATTGAGGGGGATACGCAGTATTTT | CASSIEGDTQYF
TRBJ1-4 | TRBV30 | NA | NA | TGTGCCTGGGGCAACCATGAAAAACTGTTTTTT | CAWGNHEKLFF
TRBJ2-7 | TRBV29-1 | NA | NA | TGCAGCGTGTTGCCCGGGGGCGCGATATACGAGCAGTACTTC | CSVLPGGAIYEQYF
TRBJ1-3 | TRBV21-1 | NA | NA | TGTGCCAGCACCCCCTCTCTCTCTGGAAACACCATATATTTT | CASTPSLSGNTIYF
TRBJ1-1 | TRBV13 | NA | TRBD1 | TGTGCCAGCAGCCCCCGACAGGGCTTTCCCGGGGACACTGAAGCTTTCTTT | CASSPRQGFPGDTEAFF
TRBJ2-1 | TRBV27 | NA | NA | TGTGCCAGCAGTTCGGGTCATGGGCTAGCTGACAATGAGCAGTTCTTC | CASSSGHGLADNEQFF
TRBJ2-7 | TRBV11-1 | NA | TRBD2 | TGTGCCAGCAGCTTTTCGGGCGGGGGGGCCTACGAGCAGTACTTC | CASSFSGGGAYEQYF
TRBJ2-2 | TRBV6-5 | NA | NA | TGTGCCAGCAGTTACTCGTGGGGGGCGCGGACCGGGGAGCTGTTTTTT | CASSYSWGARTGELFF
TRBJ2-5 | TRBV5-1 | NA | NA | TGCGCCAGCAGCTTGGGTAGCGGCAACCAAGAGACCCAGTACTTC | CASSLGSGNQETQYF
TRBJ1-5 | TRBV18 | NA | TRBD1 | TGTGCCAGCTCAGGGGCACAGGGGGACAATCAGCCCCAGCATTTT | CASSGAQGDNQPQHF
TRBJ1-6 | TRBV27 | NA | NA | TGTGCCAGCAGTTTACGCCCCCCCACCCCCGTCTATAATTCACCCCTCCACTTT | CASSLRPPTPVYNSPLHF
TRBJ1-2 | TRBV2 | NA | NA | TGTGCCAGCAGGACTCCGACCTTTAACTATGGCTACACCTTC | CASRTPTFNYGYTF
TRBJ2-5 | TRBV9 | NA | TRBD2 | TGTGCCAGCAGCCTTAGCGGGGGCGGCCCCCAAGAGACCCAGTACTTC | CASSLSGGGPQETQYF
TRBJ1-2 | TRBV7-8 | few | TRBD1 | TGTGCCAGCAGCTCCCTGAGGGGGCTGGGCTACACCTTC | CASSSLRGLGYTF
TRBJ1-2 | TRBV27 | NA | NA | TGTGCCAGCAGTTTACAGTCGACAGCCCGCTATGGCTACACCTTC | CASSLQSTARYGYTF
TRBJ2-3 | TRBV7-2 | few | NA | TGTGCCAGCAGCCTGGGCGGGGCAAATGGAGATACGCAGTATTTT | CASSLGGANGDTQYF
TRBJ2-1 | TRBV6-5 | NA | NA | TGTGCCAGCAGGGGGGGGGACACAACTAACAATGAGCAGTTCTTC | CASRGGDTTNNEQFF
TRBJ2-3 | TRBV4-1 | few | NA | TGCGCCAGCAGCCAAAGCCCGGACGGGGCCGATACGCAGTATTTT | CASSQSPDGADTQYF
TRBJ2-7 | TRBV7-9 | NA | NA | TGTGCCAGCAGCTTAGTTGGAGACACCTACGAGCAGTACTTC | CASSLVGDTYEQYF
TRBJ2-5 | TRBV11-3 | NA | NA | TGTGCCAGCAGACCTTCACAGGGCCGGGAGACCCAGTACTTC | CASRPSQGRETQYF
TRBJ2-7 | TRBV4-3 | NA | TRBD2 | TGCGCCAGTGGGGAGGTGCCTAGCGGGGGGCAGACCTACGAGCAGTACTTC | CASGEVPSGGQTYEQYF
TRBJ2-3 | TRBV9 | NA | TRBD2 | TGTGCCAGCAGCGTAGCTACTATGGGGGGGTCCACTAGCACAGATACGCAGTATTTT | CASSVATMGGSTSTDTQYF
TRBJ2-1 | TRBV5-8 | NA | NA | TGTGCCAGCAGCCCGGGCCCACGGAATGAGCAGTTCTTC | CASSPGPRNEQFF
TRBJ1-5 | TRBV7-9 | NA | NA | TGTGCCAGCAGCCCCACCGGGGGGGGGTATAGCAATCAGCCCCAGCATTTT | CASSPTGGGYSNQPQHF
TRBJ1-3 | TRBV19 | NA | NA | TGTGCCAGTAGTCTGCAGGGAGGGCCTGGAAACACCATATATTTT | CASSLQGGPGNTIYF
TRBJ2-7 | TRBV19 | NA | NA | TGTGCCACCACGGGCCCCTTTCCACCCTACGAGCAGTACTTC | CATTGPFPPYEQYF
TRBJ1-5 | TRBV7-3 | NA | NA | TGTGCCAGCAGCTTAACGAGCCGGGGGCCCCAGCATTTT | CASSLTSRGPQHF
TRBJ2-2 | TRBV19 | NA | NA | TGTGCCAGTAGTGCACAGGGAGAGGCCGGGGAGCTGTTTTTT | CASSAQGEAGELFF
TRBJ1-1 | TRBV6-5 | NA | NA | TGTGCCAGCAGTTACCCCCAGAACACTGAAGCTTTCTTT | CASSYPQNTEAFF
TRBJ1-2 | TRBV9 | NA | NA | TGTGCCAGCAGCCCCCCGGGCTCTGGCTACACCTTC | CASSPPGSGYTF
TRBJ1-2 | TRBV15 | NA | NA | TGTGCCACCAGCAGAGATCCTAGCAGGGCCAACTATGGCTACACCTTC | CATSRDPSRANYGYTF
TRBJ2-7 | TRBV4-2 | few | NA | TGTGCCAGCAGCCAAGGACTAGTGCGCTACGAGCAGTACTTC | CASSQGLVRYEQYF
TRBJ2-7 | TRBV5-8 | NA | NA | TGTGCCAGCAGAAGGCCGGGAACCTACGAGCAGTACTTC | CASRRPGTYEQYF